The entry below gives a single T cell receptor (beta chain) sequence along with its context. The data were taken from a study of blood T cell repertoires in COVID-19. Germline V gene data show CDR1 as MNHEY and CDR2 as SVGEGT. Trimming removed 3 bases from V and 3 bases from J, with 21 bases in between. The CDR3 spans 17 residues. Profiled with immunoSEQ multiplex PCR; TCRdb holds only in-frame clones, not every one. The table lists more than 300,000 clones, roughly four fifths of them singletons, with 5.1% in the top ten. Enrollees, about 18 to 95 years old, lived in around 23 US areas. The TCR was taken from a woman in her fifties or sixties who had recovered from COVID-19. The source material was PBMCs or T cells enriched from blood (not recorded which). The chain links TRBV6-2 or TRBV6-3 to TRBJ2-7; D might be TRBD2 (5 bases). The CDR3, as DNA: TGTGCCAGCAGTTATCAACCTGCGTCTCGGGGTCGCTACGAGCAGTACTTC. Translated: CASSYQPASRGRYEQYF.